The 28 T cell receptor beta chains presented below share a single source sample, sequenced in a study of vaccination effects on CD4 cells after COVID-19. The ViraFEST assay expanded antigen-specific CD4+ T cells with viral peptide pools before sequencing. Culture proceeded for 10 days, and CD4+ T cells were then isolated. Vaccine recipients lacked prior SARS-CoV-2 infection and had negative nucleocapsid antibodies. The repertoire was sequenced with immunoSEQ multiplex PCR; TCRdb's copy has only in-frame clones and lacks some. The profile covers about 73,000 clones, with 65% to 75% appearing a single time and less than 3% taken by the ten largest. Antigens of these TCRs are unknown. Sequenced material: CD4+ T cells from PBMCs cultured with HCoV-NL63 spike peptides, taken before COVID-19 vaccination. The receptors originated from a human donor who received a COVID-19 vaccine.

The chain employs TRBV4-1 and TRBJ2-5, with D maybe TRBD2 (6 bases). Germline CDR1 is MGHRA and CDR2 is YSYEKL. Trimming shortened V by 1 base and J by 2 bases, and 14 bases separated the two germline ends. There are 16 residues in the CDR3. The CDR3 DNA reads as TGCGCCAGCAGCCAAGGTCAAACGGGGGTGCAAGAGACCCAGTACTTC. This translates into CASSQGQTGVQETQYF.

This clone has just one count. The rearrangement links TRBV6-2 or TRBV6-3 to TRBJ1-3; D gene ambiguous. The germline V and J ends were trimmed by 6 bases and 4 bases, with 16 bases remaining between them. The CDR3 extends over 15 amino acids. Germline-derived CDR1 and CDR2 are MNHEY and SVGEGT. CDR3 nucleotide sequence: TGTGCCAGCAGCTCCGTCGTCCCCAGGGGAAACACCATATATTTT. Its protein is CASSSVVPRGNTIYF.

In DNA, the CDR3 is TGCGCCAGCCGGAGACAGGGTTTGGACACCGGGGAGCTGTTTTTT. Translation: CASRRQGLDTGELFF. The gene calls are TRBV5-1 and TRBJ2-2; 7 bases align to TRBD1. The CDR3 is made up of 15 amino acids. The V and J ends lost 7 bases and 3 bases, in that order; junction bases with no gene match: 9. The germline V gene has CDR1 SGHRS and CDR2 YFSETQ.

This clone appeared many times. This sequence joins TRBV24-1 and TRBJ1-5; a weak D match, TRBD1 (5 bases). The CDR3 covers 15 residues. The germline V gene encodes CDR1 KGHDR and CDR2 SFDVKD. Trimming removed 9 bases from V and 8 bases from J, with 22 bases in between. CDR3 loop: CATVGEDVPEKPQHF. The CDR3 DNA is TGTGCCACCGTGGGGGAAGATGTGCCGGAAAAGCCCCAGCATTTT.

This clone was picked up a small number of times. The chain uses TRBV12-3 or TRBV12-4 and TRBJ1-3; no clear D. V was trimmed by 5 bases and J by 2 bases, leaving 7 bases between them. The CDR3 runs to 13 residues. The DNA of the CDR3 is TGTGCCAGCAGTAATTTCCCTGGAAACACCATATATTTT. Amino acids: CASSNFPGNTIYF.

The J gene is TRBJ2-3, the V gene TRBV7-7; the D is unclear. Per germline, CDR1 SSHAT and CDR2 FNYEAQ (reference sequence). V was shortened by 5 bases and J by 1 base, with 13 bases between the two germline ends. CDR3 length: 15 residues. The CDR3 coding sequence is TGTGCCAGCAGCCCAACCCTCATTGGCACAGATACGCAGTATTTT. Encoded protein: CASSPTLIGTDTQYF. Full variable domain (rest looked up from reference TRBV7-7 and TRBJ2-3): GAGVSQSPRYKVTKRGQDVTLRCDPISSHATLYWYQQALGQGPEFLTYFNYEAQPDKSGLPSDRFSAERPEGSISTLTIQRTEQRDSAMYRCASSPTLIGTDTQYFGPGTRLTVL.

This clone was found once. The chain links TRBV3-1 (or the pseudogene TRBV3-2) to TRBJ1-2; D gene uncertain. In germline, CDR1 is LGHDT, CDR2 YNNKEL (reference sequence). The CDR3 contains 14 residues. Trimming took off 1 base at V and 3 bases at J, with 9 bases between the two ends. For the CDR3, the DNA is TGTGCCAGCAGCCAAGGTGGAGGCTACTATGGCTACACCTTC. This gives the protein CASSQGGGYYGYTF.

The rearrangement joins TRBV7-2 to TRBJ2-2; no clear D gene. The CDR3 covers 15 residues. Germline CDR1 and CDR2: SGHTA and FQGNSA. The V and J ends lost 5 bases and 3 bases respectively, with 13 bases between them. The CDR3 here is CASSPAVVDTGELFF. The CDR3 DNA sequence: TGTGCCAGCAGCCCGGCAGTCGTAGACACCGGGGAGCTGTTTTTT.

The chain uses TRBV5-8 and TRBJ1-4; weak D call: TRBD1 (5 bases). The CDR3 spans 15 residues. Trimming shortened V by 4 bases and J by 5 bases, and 15 bases separated the two germline ends. CDR1 and CDR2 from the germline V gene are SGHTS and YDEGEE. Here the CDR3 DNA reads TGTGCCAGCAGCCTGGGACGGCTAGGAAATGAAAAACTGTTTTTT. Translation: CASSLGRLGNEKLFF. The whole variable domain, remainder taken from reference TRBV5-8 and TRBJ1-4, is EAGVTQSPTHLIKTRGQQATLRCSPISGHTSVYWYQQALGLGLQFLLWYDEGEERNRGNFPPRFSGRQFPNYSSELNVNALELEDSALYLCASSLGRLGNEKLFFGSGTQLSVL.

The chain employs TRBV29-1 and TRBJ2-7; a weak D match, TRBD1 (5 bases). The ends were cut back, 5 bases at V and 6 bases at J, with 14 bases in the middle. The V gene's germline CDR1 is SQVTM and CDR2 ANQGSEA. The CDR3 loop spans 12 amino acids. CDR3 sequence: CSVTTGDGEQYV. CDR3 nucleotides: TGCAGCGTTACCACAGGTGATGGCGAGCAGTACGTC.

The chain has TRBV7-9 and TRBJ1-2, with D tentatively TRBD1 (5 bases). Germline V CDR1 and CDR2: SEHNR, FQNEAQ (reference sequence). V was shortened by 0 bases and J by 7 bases, with 21 bases between the two germline ends. The CDR3 spans 17 residues. The CDR3 loop reads CASSLALSQGKASGYTF. As DNA, the CDR3 is TGTGCCAGCAGCTTAGCTCTCAGCCAGGGTAAAGCCTCTGGCTACACCTTC. The full variable domain, in which reference TRBV7-9 and TRBJ1-2 provide the parts outside the CDR3, is DTGVSQNPRHKITKRGQNVTFRCDPISEHNRLYWYRQTLGQGPEFLTYFQNEAQLEKSRLLSDRFSAERPKGSFSTLEIQRTEQGDSAMYLCASSLALSQGKASGYTFGSGTRLTVV.

This clone was counted once. Other nucleotide sequences in the sample specify the same CDR3. The rearrangement joins TRBV6-1 to TRBJ2-3; perhaps D is TRBD1 or TRBD2 (6 bases each). The CDR3 spans 15 residues. Germline values: CDR1 MNHNS, CDR2 SASEGT. V was trimmed by 3 bases and J by 5 bases, leaving 15 bases between them. The CDR3 sequence is CASSEGGGPGDTQYF. The CDR3 nucleotides read TGTGCCAGCAGTGAGGGTGGGGGGCCGGGAGATACGCAGTATTTT.

The chain couples TRBV4-2 to TRBJ2-1; 8 positions match TRBD2. Per the germline V gene, CDR1 is LGHNA and CDR2 is YNFKEQ. The CDR3 is made up of 16 amino acids. V was pared by 0 bases and J by 4 bases, with 5 bases of the junction left unmatched. Here the CDR3 DNA reads TGTGCCAGCAGCCAAGAGGAGCGGGGGTTGTACAATGAGCAGTTCTTC. Its translation: CASSQEERGLYNEQFF.

Only one count was recorded for this clone. The rearrangement joins TRBV6-6 to TRBJ1-6, with D hard to call. In germline, CDR1 is MNHNY, CDR2 SVGAGI (reference sequence). Between the trimmed V and J ends, which lost 6 bases and 7 bases, there was a span of 13 bases. CDR3 length: 14 amino acids. CDR3 region: CASRSEGYNSPLHF. For the CDR3, the DNA is TGTGCCAGCAGATCCGAGGGTTACAATTCACCCCTCCACTTT.

The rearrangement uses TRBV5-1 and TRBJ1-6; TRBD1 agrees at 7 bases. V lost 3 bases, J lost 7 bases, and 10 bases stayed unmatched. There are 16 residues in the CDR3. Per the germline V gene, CDR1 is SGHRS and CDR2 is YFSETQ. The CDR3 DNA sequence: TGCGCCAGCAGCTCTGGATTGGACAGGAGAAATTCACCCCTCCACTTT. It specifies CASSSGLDRRNSPLHF.

The chain recombines TRBV18 with TRBJ1-1; tentative D call: TRBD1 (5 bases). The germline V gene has CDR1 KGHSH and CDR2 LQKENI. The CDR3 contains 14 residues. V lost 3 bases, J lost 7 bases, and 15 bases lay in between. In nucleotides, the CDR3 is TGTGCCAGCTCACCGCAGACCCTAGGGGTTGAAGCTTTCTTT. Translating gives CASSPQTLGVEAFF.

The chain employs TRBV4-1 and TRBJ1-2; possibly TRBD1 for D (5 bases). Germline V gives CDR1 MGHRA, CDR2 YSYEKL. This CDR3 spans 16 amino acids. V was clipped by 6 bases and J by 0 bases, with 17 bases between them. CDR3 in DNA: TGCGCCAGCAGACTCCCCGGGACCGGGACTAACTATGGCTACACCTTC. This encodes CASRLPGTGTNYGYTF.

CDR3 sequence (DNA): TGTGCCAGCAGGACAGGGAAAACCGGGGAGCTGTTTTTT. Translating it yields CASRTGKTGELFF. V usage is TRBV6-4 and J usage is TRBJ2-2, with 7 bases matching TRBD1. V lost 6 bases to trimming and J lost 5 bases; unmatched junction nucleotides: 3. The CDR3 extends over 13 amino acids. Germline V CDR1 and CDR2: MRHNA, SNTAGT.

The chain recombines TRBV2 with TRBJ2-7; 11 bases match TRBD1. Unmatched junction bases numbered 1, after V lost 5 bases and J lost 1 base. CDR1 is SNHLY and CDR2 is FYNNEI in the germline V gene. The CDR3 contains 14 residues. The CDR3 region is CASSRDRGSYEQYV. In DNA form, the CDR3 reads TGTGCCAGCAGTAGGGACAGGGGGTCCTACGAGCAGTACGTC.

The chain is built from TRBV6-5 and TRBJ2-3; D is tentatively TRBD1 or TRBD2 (5 bases each). V was cut by 2 bases and J by 4 bases, with 16 bases left in between. The V gene's germline CDR1 is MNHEY and CDR2 SVGAGI. The CDR3 totals 16 residues. CDR3: CASSYRGARTSDTQYF. The DNA for the CDR3 is TGTGCCAGCAGTTACCGAGGGGCGCGTACTTCAGATACGCAGTATTTT.

The DNA for the CDR3 is TGTGCCAGTGGACAGGCGGGCAATCAGCCCCAGCATTTT. Translated, it gives CASGQAGNQPQHF. This chain uses TRBV19 with TRBJ1-5, with 7 bases lining up with TRBD1. CDR3 length: 13 amino acids. The V segment lost 8 bases and the J segment 2 bases; nucleotides outside the gene matches: 3. CDR1 is LNHDA and CDR2 is SQIVND in the germline V gene (reference sequence).

The rearrangement links TRBV5-1 to TRBJ2-2; no reliable D call. Germline V gene data show CDR1 as SGHRS and CDR2 as YFSETQ. The CDR3 extends over 17 amino acids. Trimming pared 0 bases from V and 3 bases from J, leaving 15 bases between. CDR3 amino acids: CASSLASRVIDTGELFF. The CDR3 DNA reads TGCGCCAGCAGCTTGGCCAGCCGGGTGATTGACACCGGGGAGCTGTTTTTT.

The chain is built from TRBV7-3 and TRBJ1-1; a weak D match, TRBD1 (5 bases). The CDR3 consists of 13 residues. From germline, CDR1 is SGHTA and CDR2 FQGTGA. V lost 6 bases and J lost 5, with 13 bases in between. The CDR3 DNA sequence: TGTGCCAGCAGTGGGGGGGGGAGGACTGAAGCTTTCTTT. Its protein product is CASSGGGRTEAFF.

The rearrangement links TRBV6-1 to TRBJ1-2, with TRBD1 matching 9 bases. CDR3 length equals 16 residues. The J segment lost 8 bases and the V segment lost 2 bases, leaving 12 bases of the junction unmatched. The germline gives CDR1 MNHNS, CDR2 SASEGT. CDR3: CASSERRDRVSGGYTF. The DNA for the CDR3 is TGTGCCAGCAGTGAACGAAGGGACAGGGTATCAGGGGGCTACACCTTC.

The rearrangement links TRBV9 to TRBJ2-1; D gene unclear. This CDR3 is 14 amino acids long. The germline gives CDR1 SGDLS, CDR2 YYNGEE. With 0 bases removed from V and 6 bases from J, the gap between germline ends came to 10 bases. The CDR3 is CASSVVETRNEQFF. For the CDR3, the DNA is TGTGCCAGCAGCGTAGTCGAGACTCGCAATGAGCAGTTCTTC.

V usage is TRBV6-1 and J usage is TRBJ2-1; D gene uncertain. V shed 1 base and J shed 4 bases, with 8 bases lying between them. CDR3 size: 14 residues. Germline lookup yields CDR1 MNHNS and CDR2 SASEGT. CDR3: CASSEGPAYNEQFF. CDR3 bases: TGTGCCAGCAGTGAAGGGCCAGCATACAATGAGCAGTTCTTC.

The genes are TRBV29-1 and TRBJ1-2; no clear D gene. Germline CDR1 and CDR2: SQVTM and ANQGSEA. Trimming removed 5 bases at V and 10 bases at J, with 17 bases between. The CDR3 is 12 residues long. The CDR3 sequence is CSVLAAGRDYTF. CDR3 nucleotide sequence: TGCAGCGTTTTAGCCGCCGGCCGGGACTACACCTTC.

The chain is built from TRBV7-2 and TRBJ1-6, with a weak D call TRBD1 (5 bases). The length of the CDR3 is 15 residues. Deletions cut 1 base from V and 7 bases from J, with 11 bases between. CDR1 and CDR2 (germline): SGHTA, FQGNSA. The CDR3 protein is CASSLGSGQNSPLHF. The CDR3 DNA is TGTGCCAGCAGCTTAGGGTCGGGGCAAAATTCACCCCTCCACTTT.